The sequence of this T cell receptor (beta chain) was determined in a study of identifying expanded T cells in peripheral blood. No infections or other immune events were documented during collection. Comment on this clone: Its antigen is not identified.

Sequenced by immunoSEQ multiplex PCR; TCRdb stores in-frame clones only, minus some. The data contain some 90,000 clones, roughly 91% of them singletons. Overall study findings and caveats: Clone count variance between approximately two-week samples rose with total template count. Differentially abundant clones: around 1.2 between replicates, about 15 at approximately two weeks, around 20 at four.

The TCR originated in a person aged 18 to 75 in good health. The sequenced sample consisted of blood.

The CDR3 loop is CASRADRGGQPQHF. DNA of the CDR3: TGTGCCAGCAGGGCAGACAGGGGCGGACAGCCCCAGCATTTT. The chain couples TRBV2 to TRBJ1-5; 8 bases match TRBD1. With 6 bases clipped from V and 7 bases from J, the junction kept 8 bases outside the gene matches. This CDR3 has 14 residues. CDR1 SNHLY and CDR2 FYNNEI come from the germline V gene.